Below are 9 T cell receptor beta chains sequenced from a single sample in a study of T cells expressing NK-cell markers. TCRdb reanalyzed the 5' RACE reads and collapses them to one entry per CDR3 protein, without DNA. Seen in this sample are about 180,000 distinct CDR3 sequences; the ten most common clones hold around 20%. Sequenced material: blood T cells: a sorted CD56 or NKG2C T cell subset, CD4+ or CD8+ T cells, or bulk PBMC T cells (not recorded which). These receptors came from a man aged 18-75 years in good health.

V usage is TRBV5-6 and J usage is TRBJ2-5; TCRdb gives TRBD2 as the D gene, but with no DNA this cannot be confirmed. The CDR3 has 15 amino acids. The germline V gene has CDR1 SGHDT and CDR2 YYEEEE. CDR3 sequence: CASSLGTISTETQYF.

This chain connects TRBV5-1 to TRBJ2-7; the D call from TCRdb, TRBD2, cannot be confirmed without DNA. This CDR3 comprises 15 residues. CDR1 and CDR2 (germline): SGHRS, YFSETQ. This CDR3 is CASSLEWGSGYEQYF.

This chain's CDR3 is CATSRVEGNTEAFF. The chain recombines TRBV15 with TRBJ1-1. Germline V gene data show CDR1 as LNHNV and CDR2 as YYDKDF (reference sequence). The CDR3 covers 14 residues.

V usage is TRBV19 and J usage is TRBJ2-1; the D call from TCRdb, TRBD1, cannot be confirmed without DNA. Per germline, CDR1 LNHDA and CDR2 SQIVND (reference sequence). The CDR3 extends over 16 amino acids. The CDR3 here is CASSMLGTGSYNEQFF. The variable domain in full, with the rest retrieved from reference TRBV19 and TRBJ2-1, is DGGITQSPKYLFRKEGQNVTLSCEQNLNHDAMYWYRQDPGQGLRLIYYSQIVNDFQKGDIAEGYSVSREKKESFPLTVTSAQKNPTAFYLCASSMLGTGSYNEQFFGPGTRLTVL.

The chain employs TRBV25-1 and TRBJ1-2. The CDR3 covers 13 residues. The germline gives CDR1 MGHDK, CDR2 SYGVNS. Here the CDR3 reads CASSEYVGNGYTF.

The rearrangement uses TRBV6-5 and TRBJ2-7; TCRdb's assignment of TRBD1 cannot be checked, as there is no DNA. Germline assignment: CDR1 MNHEY and CDR2 SVGAGI. CDR3 length: 15 amino acids. CDR3 amino acids: CASSYEGRGMDEQYF.

This chain joins TRBV6-1 and TRBJ1-2. Germline CDR1 is MNHNS and CDR2 is SASEGT. The length of the CDR3 is 14 residues. The CDR3 loop is CASSEPSISYGYTF.

The J gene is TRBJ2-7, the V gene TRBV29-1; TCRdb outputs TRBD1, but without DNA this stays unchecked. Germline V gives CDR1 SQVTM, CDR2 ANQGSEA. This CDR3 is 12 amino acids long. The CDR3 sequence: CSVVNPPSEQYF.

This chain uses TRBV4-2 with TRBJ2-5; checking the TCRdb D call of TRBD2 is not possible without DNA. This CDR3 is 16 amino acids long. Germline V lookup: CDR1 LGHNA, CDR2 YNFKEQ. CDR3 protein: CASSQVVSGARETQYF.